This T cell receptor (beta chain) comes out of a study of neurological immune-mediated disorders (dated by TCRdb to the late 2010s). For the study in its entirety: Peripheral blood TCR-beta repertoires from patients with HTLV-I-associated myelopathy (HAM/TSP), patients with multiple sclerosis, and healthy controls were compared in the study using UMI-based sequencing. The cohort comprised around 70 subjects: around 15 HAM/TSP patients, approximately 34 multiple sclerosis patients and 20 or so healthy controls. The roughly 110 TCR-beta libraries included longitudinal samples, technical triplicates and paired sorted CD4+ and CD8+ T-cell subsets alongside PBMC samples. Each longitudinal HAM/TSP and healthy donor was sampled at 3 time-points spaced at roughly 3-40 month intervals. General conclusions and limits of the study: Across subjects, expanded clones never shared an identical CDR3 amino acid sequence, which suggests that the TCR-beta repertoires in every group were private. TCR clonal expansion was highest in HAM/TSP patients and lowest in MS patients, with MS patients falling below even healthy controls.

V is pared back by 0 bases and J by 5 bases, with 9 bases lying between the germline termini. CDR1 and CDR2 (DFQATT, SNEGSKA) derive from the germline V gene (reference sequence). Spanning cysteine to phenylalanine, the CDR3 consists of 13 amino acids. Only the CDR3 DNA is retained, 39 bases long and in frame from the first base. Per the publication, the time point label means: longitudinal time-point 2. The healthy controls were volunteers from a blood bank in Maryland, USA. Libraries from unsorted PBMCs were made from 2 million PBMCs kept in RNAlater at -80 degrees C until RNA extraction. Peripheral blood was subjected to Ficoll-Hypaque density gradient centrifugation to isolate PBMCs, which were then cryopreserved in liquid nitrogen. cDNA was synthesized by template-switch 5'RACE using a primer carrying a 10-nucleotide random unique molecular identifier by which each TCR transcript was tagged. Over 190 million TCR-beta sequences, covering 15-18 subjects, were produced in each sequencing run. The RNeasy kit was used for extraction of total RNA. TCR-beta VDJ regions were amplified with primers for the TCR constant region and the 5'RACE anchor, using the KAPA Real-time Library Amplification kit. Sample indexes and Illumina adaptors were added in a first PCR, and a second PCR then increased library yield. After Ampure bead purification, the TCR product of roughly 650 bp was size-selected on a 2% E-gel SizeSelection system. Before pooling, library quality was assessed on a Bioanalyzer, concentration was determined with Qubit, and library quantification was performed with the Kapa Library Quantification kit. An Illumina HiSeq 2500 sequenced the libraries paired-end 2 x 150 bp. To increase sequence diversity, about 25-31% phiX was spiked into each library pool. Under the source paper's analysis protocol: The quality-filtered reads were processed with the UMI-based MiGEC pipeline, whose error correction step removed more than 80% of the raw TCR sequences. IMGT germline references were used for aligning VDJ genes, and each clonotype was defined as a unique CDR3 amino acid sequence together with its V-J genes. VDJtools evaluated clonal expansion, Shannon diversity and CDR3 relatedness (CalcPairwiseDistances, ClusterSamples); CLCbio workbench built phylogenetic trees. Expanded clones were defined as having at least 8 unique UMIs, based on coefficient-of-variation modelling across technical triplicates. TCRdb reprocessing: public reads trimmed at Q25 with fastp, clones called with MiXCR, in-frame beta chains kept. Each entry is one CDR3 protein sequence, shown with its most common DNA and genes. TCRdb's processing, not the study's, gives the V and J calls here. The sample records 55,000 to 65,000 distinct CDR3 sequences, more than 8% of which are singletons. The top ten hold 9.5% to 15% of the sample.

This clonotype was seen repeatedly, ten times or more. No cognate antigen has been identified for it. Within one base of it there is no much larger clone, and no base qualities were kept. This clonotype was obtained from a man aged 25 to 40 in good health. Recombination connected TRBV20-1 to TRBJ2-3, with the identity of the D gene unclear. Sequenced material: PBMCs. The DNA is TGCAGTGCTAGAGAACCTAGGGAAGATACGCAGTATTTT. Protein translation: CSAREPREDTQYF.